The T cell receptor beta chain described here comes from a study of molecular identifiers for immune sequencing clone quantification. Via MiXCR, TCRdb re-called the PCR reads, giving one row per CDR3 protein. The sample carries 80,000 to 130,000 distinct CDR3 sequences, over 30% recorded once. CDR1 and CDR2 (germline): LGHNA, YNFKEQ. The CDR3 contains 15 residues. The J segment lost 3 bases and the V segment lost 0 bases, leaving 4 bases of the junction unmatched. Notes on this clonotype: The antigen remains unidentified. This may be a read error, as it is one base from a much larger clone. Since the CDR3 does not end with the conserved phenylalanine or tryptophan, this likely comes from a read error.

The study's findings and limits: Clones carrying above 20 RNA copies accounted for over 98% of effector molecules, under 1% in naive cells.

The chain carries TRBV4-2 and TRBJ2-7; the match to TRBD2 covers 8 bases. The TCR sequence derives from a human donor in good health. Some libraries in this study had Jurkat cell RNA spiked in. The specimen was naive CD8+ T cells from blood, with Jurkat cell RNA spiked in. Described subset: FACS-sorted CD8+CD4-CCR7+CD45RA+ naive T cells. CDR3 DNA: TGTGCCAGCAGCCAAGACCGGGCGGGAGGCTACGAGCAGTACCTC. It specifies CASSQDRAGGYEQYL.